This T cell receptor beta chain was identified during a study of immune evolution from preneoplasia to lung adenocarcinoma. Here immunoSEQ multiplex PCR was the method, and the copy in TCRdb shows in-frame clones only, minus some. Among 9,500 to 10,000 clones listed, 75% to 85% were seen once. Remarks on this clone: Its antigen is unknown.

Histologic diagnosis was independently verified by two lung pathologists. This CDR3 is 15 amino acids long. V shed 5 bases and J 4 bases; nucleotides not matched to a gene: 10. Looked up from germline, CDR1 is MDHEN and CDR2 is SYDVKM. Study-wide points: Top clone share appeared to fall from AAH through AIS, MIA, adenocarcinoma. Later-stage lesions seemingly showed higher T cell density and diversity than normal lung.

The TCR comes from a person at least 80 years old with lung adenocarcinoma. The chain employs TRBV28 and TRBJ1-2, with TRBD1 matching over 7 bases. The material sequenced was FFPE lung adenocarcinoma in situ tissue. The DNA of the CDR3 is TGTGCCAGCAGTCCGGGGGACAGCCCTTCCTATGGCTACACCTTC. It codes for CASSPGDSPSYGYTF.